This T cell receptor (beta chain) emerged from a study of T cell responses to AZD1222 COVID-19 vaccine. Study-level information: Pooled in the analysis were second doses at about 4 or about 12 weeks.

Overall study results and limits: Only five to seven individuals given AZD1222 were seropositive at baseline. Reports indicate that nearly half of spike-specific TCRs are directed at unmutated variant regions. Vaccine-associated CD4 TCRs ranged over spike, dominating at 160-218 and 743-854.

Sequenced by immunoSEQ multiplex PCR; TCRdb stores in-frame clones only, minus some. The data contain 100,000 to 150,000 clones, around 90% of them singletons. In this sample, this clone turned up once. Its antigen is currently unknown. V lost 3 bases and J lost 2; bases outside the gene matches: 6. Germline V lookup: CDR1 KGHDR, CDR2 SFDVKD. This CDR3 comprises 17 residues. V is TRBV24-1 and J is TRBJ1-4; TRBD1 agrees at 9 bases. This receptor was taken from an adult in good health. Here the sequenced sample was peripheral blood, taken on day 0 of AZD1222 vaccination. The CDR3 DNA follows: TGTGCCACCAGTGATCCCAGACAGGGGGACACTAATGAAAAACTGTTTTTT. As protein: CATSDPRQGDTNEKLFF.